Shown below are 16 T cell receptor beta chains from a single sample sequenced in a study of CD8 T cells in Susac syndrome. When the RNA was reverse transcribed, random hexamers were used with an input of 0.5 to 1 ug. A single record per CDR3 protein comes from TCRdb applying MiXCR to the immunoSEQ multiplex PCR reads. The sample includes tens of thousands of distinct CDR3 sequences, 96% of them seen just once. Sequencing was performed on CD4+ T cells from PBMCs. The receptor set was obtained from a human donor with multiple sclerosis.

J is TRBJ2-7 and V is TRBV7-9; D remains unclear. Per the germline V gene, CDR1 is SEHNR and CDR2 is FQNEAQ (reference sequence). The CDR3 consists of 13 residues. The V and J ends lost 3 bases and 7 bases respectively, with 13 bases between them. The CDR3 DNA reads TGTGCCAGCAGCTTTACGGCAGCCGGGGAGCAGTACTTC. This encodes CASSFTAAGEQYF.

This rearrangement joins TRBV6-5 to TRBJ1-5, with D unclear. This CDR3 has 14 residues. The germline CDR1 and CDR2 sequences are MNHEY and SVGAGI. Trimming stripped 0 bases from V and 5 bases from J, with 8 bases between. CDR3 sequence reads: CASSYSADHQPQHF. The CDR3 region has the DNA TGTGCCAGCAGTTACTCAGCGGACCATCAGCCCCAGCATTTT.

V and J are TRBV3-1 and TRBJ2-7, with TRBD2 identical over 7 bases. Per the germline V gene, CDR1 is LGHDT and CDR2 is YNNKEL (reference sequence). The V and J ends lost 0 bases and 2 bases, in that order; junction bases with no gene match: 4. This CDR3 contains 15 residues. The DNA of the CDR3 is TGTGCCAGCAGCCAAGACGGGCGGGGGACCTACGAGCAGTACTTC. Protein sequence: CASSQDGRGTYEQYF.

The gene calls are TRBV7-9 and TRBJ2-6; the match to TRBD2 covers 13 bases. Germline CDR1 reads SEHNR; CDR2 reads FQNEAQ (reference sequence). This CDR3 comprises 18 residues. J was trimmed by 4 bases and V by 4 bases; bases with no gene match: 7. The CDR3 reads CASSSGLAGDYGANVLTF. Written as DNA, the CDR3 is TGTGCCAGCAGCTCCGGACTAGCGGGGGATTACGGGGCCAACGTCCTGACTTTC.

V is TRBV15 and J is TRBJ1-5; no firm D call. Trimming shortened V by 0 bases and J by 6 bases, and 12 bases separated the two germline ends. The CDR3 runs to 15 residues. CDR1 is LNHNV and CDR2 is YYDKDF in the germline V gene (reference sequence). The CDR3 loop reads CATSRETAWSQPQHF. The CDR3 nucleotides read TGTGCCACCAGCAGAGAAACAGCCTGGTCTCAGCCCCAGCATTTT.

The V gene is TRBV5-1, the J gene TRBJ2-7; 14 bases match TRBD2. The V and J ends lost 4 bases and 3 bases, in that order; junction bases with no gene match: 6. The CDR3 is 16 residues long. Germline values: CDR1 SGHRS, CDR2 YFSETQ. As DNA, the CDR3 is TGCGCCAGCAGCGCCGGACTAGCGGGGGGTATCTACGAGCAGTACTTC. The encoded protein is CASSAGLAGGIYEQYF.

V gene TRBV29-1 combines with J gene TRBJ2-5; tentatively, D is TRBD1 or TRBD2 (5 bases each). V lost 3 bases to trimming and J lost 5 bases, with 10 bases between them. Germline CDR1 is SQVTM and CDR2 is ANQGSEA. This CDR3 spans 12 amino acids. The CDR3 loop is CSVDRERETQYF. The DNA of the CDR3 is TGCAGCGTTGACAGGGAGAGGGAGACCCAGTACTTC.

The chain employs TRBV6-5 and TRBJ1-1, with D unresolved. Germline CDR1 is MNHEY and CDR2 is SVGAGI. This CDR3 spans 11 amino acids. V was cut by 10 bases and J by 2 bases, with 8 bases left in between. The CDR3 DNA sequence: TGTGCCACCCTGGTTAACACTGAAGCTTTCTTT. This translates into CATLVNTEAFF.

The chain carries TRBV20-1 and TRBJ2-3; TRBD2 matches 11 bases. The germline CDR1 and CDR2 sequences are DFQATT and SNEGSKA (reference sequence). V shed 7 bases, J shed 8 bases, and the junction held 2 bases outside the gene matches. The CDR3 runs to 11 residues. The CDR3 loop reads CSGLAGSTQYF. The CDR3 DNA reads as TGCAGTGGACTAGCGGGGAGTACGCAGTATTTT.

This clonotype was seen just once. The chain has TRBV29-1 and TRBJ2-5; 11 bases are shared with TRBD1. The CDR3 has 14 amino acids. V lost 4 bases and J lost 5; bases outside the gene matches: 6. CDR1 is SQVTM and CDR2 is ANQGSEA in the germline V gene. CDR3 sequence reads: CSVGRTGGLETQYF. The CDR3, as DNA: TGCAGCGTTGGAAGGACAGGGGGCTTGGAGACCCAGTACTTC.

This chain uses TRBV24-1 with TRBJ1-2, with 7 bases identical to TRBD1. The germline gives CDR1 KGHDR, CDR2 SFDVKD. J gave up 6 bases and V 5 bases, and 5 bases lay outside the gene matches. The length of the CDR3 is 13 residues. In DNA, the CDR3 is TGTGCCACCAGTGGAGGGGGCTGGGATGGCTACACCTTC. Translating it yields CATSGGGWDGYTF.

The chain uses TRBV29-1 and TRBJ2-1, with D unclear. The CDR3 is made up of 11 amino acids. The V and J ends lost 5 bases and 6 bases respectively, with 8 bases between them. From germline, CDR1 is SQVTM and CDR2 ANQGSEA. Written as DNA, the CDR3 is TGCAGCGTTCGGCCACCCAATGAGCAGTTCTTC. Its protein product is CSVRPPNEQFF.

The rearrangement joins TRBV24-1 to TRBJ2-3; TRBD1 aligns across 7 bases. The CDR3 contains 15 residues. Germline lookup yields CDR1 KGHDR and CDR2 SFDVKD. Losses at the gene ends were 7 bases for V and 2 bases for J; bases not matched to a gene: 8. CDR3 loop: CATSHGQEYTDTQYF. CDR3 bases: TGTGCCACCAGCCATGGACAGGAGTACACAGATACGCAGTATTTT.

The V call is TRBV12-3 or TRBV12-4, the J call TRBJ2-5; D is undetermined. The V end was cut by 3 bases, the J end by 4 bases, with 3 bases between. The CDR3 consists of 11 residues. The CDR3 DNA sequence: TGTGCCAGCAGTTTCGGAGAGACCCAGTACTTC. Residues: CASSFGETQYF.

The V call is TRBV12-3 or TRBV12-4, the J call TRBJ1-5, with a weak D call TRBD1 (6 bases). Trimming stripped 7 bases from V and 6 bases from J, with 13 bases between. The CDR3 runs to 13 residues. The CDR3 coding sequence is TGTGCCAGCACCACAGGGTCGCGTCAGCCCCAGCATTTT. Its protein is CASTTGSRQPQHF.

The CDR3 DNA sequence: TGCAGCGTTGAGTTAGCACCAAGCACAGATACGCAGTATTTT. Translating it yields CSVELAPSTDTQYF. The chain joins TRBV29-1 to TRBJ2-3; D is ambiguous. The CDR3 loop spans 14 amino acids. Per germline, CDR1 SQVTM and CDR2 ANQGSEA. The ends were cut back, 3 bases at V and 0 bases at J, with 10 bases in the middle.